This T cell receptor (beta chain) comes out of a study of shared clonotypes between healthy human individuals. The overall study: Researchers drew samples from two women and a few men aged 18 to 49.

The authors' processing: From ImmunoSEQ came sequences covering only the junction and carrying no quality scores, so filtering differed. The method was immunoSEQ multiplex PCR; TCRdb's version includes in-frame clones alone and lacks a portion of them. D and trimming come from the DNA, and the V and J calls and clone size come from that table. This table has about 100,000 clones, roughly 45% appearing once. Study observations and caveats: The sampled material consisted only of blood, and tissue repertoires are likely to differ.

Regarding this clone: Its cognate antigen is unknown.

Trimming stripped 0 bases from V and 6 bases from J, with 14 bases between. The CDR3 spans 14 residues. Germline V CDR1 and CDR2: GTSNPN, SVGIG (reference sequence). This receptor was identified in a woman in her thirties or forties in good health. Some clones in this sample may be carry-over from other donors' samples. The rearrangement joins TRBV30 to TRBJ1-2, with a weak D call TRBD1 (5 bases). Material for sequencing was PBMCs. The CDR3 nucleotides read TGTGCCTGGAGTGTACCCGGACATTTTGATGGCTACACCTTC. This gives the protein CAWSVPGHFDGYTF.